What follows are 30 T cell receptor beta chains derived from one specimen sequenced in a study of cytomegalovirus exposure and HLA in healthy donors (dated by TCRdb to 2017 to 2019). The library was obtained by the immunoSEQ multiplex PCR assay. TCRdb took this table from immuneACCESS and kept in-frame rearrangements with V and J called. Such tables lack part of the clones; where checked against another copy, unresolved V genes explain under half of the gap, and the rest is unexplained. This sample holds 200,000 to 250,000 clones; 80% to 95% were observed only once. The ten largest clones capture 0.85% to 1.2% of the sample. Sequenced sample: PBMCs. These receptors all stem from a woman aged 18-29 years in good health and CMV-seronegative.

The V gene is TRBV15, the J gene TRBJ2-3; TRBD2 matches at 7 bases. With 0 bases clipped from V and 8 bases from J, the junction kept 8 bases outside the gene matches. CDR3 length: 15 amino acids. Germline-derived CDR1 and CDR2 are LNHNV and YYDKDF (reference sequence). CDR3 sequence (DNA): TGTGCCACCAGCAGAGATGGCCTTGCTAGCGGTACGCAGTATTTT. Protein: CATSRDGLASGTQYF.

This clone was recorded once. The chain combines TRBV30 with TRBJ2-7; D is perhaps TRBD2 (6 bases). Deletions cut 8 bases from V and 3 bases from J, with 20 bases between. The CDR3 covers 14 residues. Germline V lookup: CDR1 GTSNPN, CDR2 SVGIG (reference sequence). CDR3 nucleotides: TGTGCCGTCTCGGCGGGGACTCTCTTCTACGAGCAGTACTTC. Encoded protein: CAVSAGTLFYEQYF.

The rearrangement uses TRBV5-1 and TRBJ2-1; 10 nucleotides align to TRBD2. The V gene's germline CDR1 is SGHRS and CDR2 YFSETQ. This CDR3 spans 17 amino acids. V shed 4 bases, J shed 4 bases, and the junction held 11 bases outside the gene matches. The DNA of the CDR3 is TGCGCCAGCAGCCCCAAAGAACTAGCGGGAAATTACAATGAGCAGTTCTTC. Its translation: CASSPKELAGNYNEQFF.

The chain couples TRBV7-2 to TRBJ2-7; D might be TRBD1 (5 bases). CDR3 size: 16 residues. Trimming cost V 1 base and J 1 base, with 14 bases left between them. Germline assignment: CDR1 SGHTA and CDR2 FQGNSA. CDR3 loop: CASSLGPGRISYEQYF. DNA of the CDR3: TGTGCCAGCAGCTTAGGCCCAGGGCGAATATCCTACGAGCAGTACTTC.

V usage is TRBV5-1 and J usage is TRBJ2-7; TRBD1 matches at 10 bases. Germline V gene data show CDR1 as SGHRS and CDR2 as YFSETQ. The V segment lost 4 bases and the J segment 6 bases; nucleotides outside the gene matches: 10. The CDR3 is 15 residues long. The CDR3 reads CASSLRQGAGGEQYF. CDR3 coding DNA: TGCGCCAGCAGCCTCCGACAGGGGGCAGGGGGCGAGCAGTACTTC.

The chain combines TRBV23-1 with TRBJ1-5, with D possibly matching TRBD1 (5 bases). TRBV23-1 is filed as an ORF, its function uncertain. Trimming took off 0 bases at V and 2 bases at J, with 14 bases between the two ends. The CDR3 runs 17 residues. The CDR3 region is CASSQSEGGGGNQPQHF. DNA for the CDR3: TGCGCCAGCAGTCAATCGGAGGGCGGGGGTGGCAATCAGCCCCAGCATTTT.

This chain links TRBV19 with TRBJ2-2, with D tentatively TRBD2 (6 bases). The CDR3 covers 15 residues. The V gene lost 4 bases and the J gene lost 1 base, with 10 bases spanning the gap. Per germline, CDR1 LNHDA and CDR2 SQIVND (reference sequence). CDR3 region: CASSNAGLNTGELFF. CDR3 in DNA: TGTGCCAGTAGTAATGCGGGGCTGAACACCGGGGAGCTGTTTTTT.

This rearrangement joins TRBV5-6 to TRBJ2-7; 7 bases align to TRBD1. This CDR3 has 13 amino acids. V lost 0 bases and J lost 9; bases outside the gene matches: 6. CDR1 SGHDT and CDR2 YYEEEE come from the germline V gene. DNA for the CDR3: TGTGCCAGCAGCTTGGGAGGGGGCGACCGGCAGTACTTC. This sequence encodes CASSLGGGDRQYF.

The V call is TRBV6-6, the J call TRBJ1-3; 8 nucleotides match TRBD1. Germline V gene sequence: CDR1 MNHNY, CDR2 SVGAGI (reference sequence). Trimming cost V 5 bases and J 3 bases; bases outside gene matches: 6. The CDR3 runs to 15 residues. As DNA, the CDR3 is TGTGCCAGCAGTGGTCAGGGGGCGCGTGGAAACACCATATATTTT. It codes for CASSGQGARGNTIYF.

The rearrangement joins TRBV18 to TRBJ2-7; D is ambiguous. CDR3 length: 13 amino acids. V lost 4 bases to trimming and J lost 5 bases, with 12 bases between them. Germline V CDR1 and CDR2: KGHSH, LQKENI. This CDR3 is CASSRFLSDEQYF. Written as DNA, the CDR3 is TGTGCCAGCTCACGTTTTTTGTCCGACGAGCAGTACTTC.

The CDR3 nucleotides read TGTGCCAGCAGTCCGGGACTAGCGGGCGCAAGGAATGAGCAGTTCTTC. Encoded protein: CASSPGLAGARNEQFF. The chain is built from TRBV11-3 and TRBJ2-1; 12 bases line up with TRBD2. The CDR3 length is 16 residues. The J segment lost 7 bases and the V segment lost 6 bases, leaving 10 bases of the junction unmatched. Germline V CDR1 and CDR2: SGHNT, YENEEA.

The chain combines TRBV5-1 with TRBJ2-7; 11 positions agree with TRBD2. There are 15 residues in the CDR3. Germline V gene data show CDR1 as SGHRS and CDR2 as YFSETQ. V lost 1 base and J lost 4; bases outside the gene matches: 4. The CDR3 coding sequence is TGCGCCAGCAGCTTGTCGGGACTAGCGGTGTACGAGCAGTACTTC. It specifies CASSLSGLAVYEQYF.

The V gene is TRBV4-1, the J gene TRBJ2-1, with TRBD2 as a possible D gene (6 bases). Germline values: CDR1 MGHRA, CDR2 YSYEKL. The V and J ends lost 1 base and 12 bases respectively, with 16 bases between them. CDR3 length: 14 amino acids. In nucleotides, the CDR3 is TGCGCCAGCAGCCAAGTCCAGGGACTGGTGGGGCAGTTCTTC. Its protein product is CASSQVQGLVGQFF.

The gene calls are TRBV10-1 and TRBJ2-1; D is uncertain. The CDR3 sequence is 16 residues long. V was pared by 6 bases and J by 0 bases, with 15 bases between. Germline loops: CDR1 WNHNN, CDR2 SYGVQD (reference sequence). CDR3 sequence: CASSLSRSSSYNEQFF. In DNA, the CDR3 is TGCGCCAGCAGCCTTTCGCGGTCAAGCTCCTACAATGAGCAGTTCTTC.

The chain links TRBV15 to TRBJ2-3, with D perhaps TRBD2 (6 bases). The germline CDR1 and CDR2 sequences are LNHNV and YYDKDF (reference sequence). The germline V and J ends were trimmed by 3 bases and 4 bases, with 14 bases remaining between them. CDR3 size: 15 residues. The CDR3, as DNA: TGTGCCACCAGCAGCCCGCCGGGACTTTCAGATACGCAGTATTTT. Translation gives CATSSPPGLSDTQYF.

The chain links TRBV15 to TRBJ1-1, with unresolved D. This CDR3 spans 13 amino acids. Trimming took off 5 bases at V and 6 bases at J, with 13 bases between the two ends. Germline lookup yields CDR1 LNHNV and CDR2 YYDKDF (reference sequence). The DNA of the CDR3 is TGTGCCACCAGCGGCGTCCGCGGCCCTGAAGCTTTCTTT. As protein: CATSGVRGPEAFF.

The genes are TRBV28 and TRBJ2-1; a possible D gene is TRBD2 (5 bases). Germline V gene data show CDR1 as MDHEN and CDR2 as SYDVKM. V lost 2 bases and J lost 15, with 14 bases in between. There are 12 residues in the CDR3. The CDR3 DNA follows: TGTGCCAGCAGTTTACAACTAGGCGCTCGGTTCTTC. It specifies CASSLQLGARFF.

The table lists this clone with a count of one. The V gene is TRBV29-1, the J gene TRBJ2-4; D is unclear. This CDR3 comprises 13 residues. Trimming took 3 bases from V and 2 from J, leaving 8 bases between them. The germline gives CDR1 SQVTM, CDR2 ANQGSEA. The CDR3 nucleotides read TGCAGCGTTGAGAGCCAAACCAAAAACATTCAGTACTTC. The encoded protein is CSVESQTKNIQYF.

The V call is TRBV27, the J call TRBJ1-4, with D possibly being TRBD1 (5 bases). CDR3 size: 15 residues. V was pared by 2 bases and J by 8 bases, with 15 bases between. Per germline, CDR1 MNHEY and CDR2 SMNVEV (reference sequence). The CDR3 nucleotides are TGTGCCAGCAGTTTAGGGTGGATGCGGGGGGAAAAACTGTTTTTT. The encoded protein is CASSLGWMRGEKLFF.

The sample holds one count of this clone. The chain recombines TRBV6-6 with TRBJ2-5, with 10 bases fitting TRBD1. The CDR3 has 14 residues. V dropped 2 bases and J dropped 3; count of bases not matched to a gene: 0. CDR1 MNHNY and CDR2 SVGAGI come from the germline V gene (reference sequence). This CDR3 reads CASSYGTGEETQYF. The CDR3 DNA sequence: TGTGCCAGCAGTTACGGGACAGGGGAAGAGACCCAGTACTTC.

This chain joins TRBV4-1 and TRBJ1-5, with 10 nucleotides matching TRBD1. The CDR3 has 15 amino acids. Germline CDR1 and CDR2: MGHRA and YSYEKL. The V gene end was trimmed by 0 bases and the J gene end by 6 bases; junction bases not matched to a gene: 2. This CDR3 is CASSQDDRGLQPQHF. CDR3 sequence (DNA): TGCGCCAGCAGCCAAGATGACAGGGGGCTTCAGCCCCAGCATTTT.

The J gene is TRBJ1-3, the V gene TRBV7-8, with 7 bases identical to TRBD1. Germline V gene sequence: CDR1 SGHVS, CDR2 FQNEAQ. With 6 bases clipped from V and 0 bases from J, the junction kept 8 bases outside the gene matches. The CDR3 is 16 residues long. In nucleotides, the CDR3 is TGTGCCAGCAGGCCTCCGGGACAGATCTCTGGAAACACCATATATTTT. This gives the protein CASRPPGQISGNTIYF.

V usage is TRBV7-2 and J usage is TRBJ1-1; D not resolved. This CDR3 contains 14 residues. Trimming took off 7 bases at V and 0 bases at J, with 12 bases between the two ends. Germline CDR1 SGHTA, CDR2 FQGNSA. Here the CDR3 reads CASTRRNLNTEAFF. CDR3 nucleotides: TGTGCCAGCACCCGGAGGAACCTGAACACTGAAGCTTTCTTT.

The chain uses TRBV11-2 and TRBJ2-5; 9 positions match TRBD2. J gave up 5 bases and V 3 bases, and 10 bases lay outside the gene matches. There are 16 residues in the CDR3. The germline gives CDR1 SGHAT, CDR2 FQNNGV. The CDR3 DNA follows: TGTGCCAGCAGCTTGAGAGGGGTAGCGGGAGATGAGACCCAGTACTTC. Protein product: CASSLRGVAGDETQYF.

CDR3 in DNA: TGTGCCAGCAGCCCCCCCCCGGAGACTGAAGCTTTCTTT. Residues: CASSPPPETEAFF. The rearrangement links TRBV7-9 to TRBJ1-1; unclear D gene. V was clipped by 5 bases and J by 5 bases, with 12 bases between them. CDR3 length: 13 amino acids. Germline-derived CDR1 and CDR2 are SEHNR and FQNEAQ (reference sequence).

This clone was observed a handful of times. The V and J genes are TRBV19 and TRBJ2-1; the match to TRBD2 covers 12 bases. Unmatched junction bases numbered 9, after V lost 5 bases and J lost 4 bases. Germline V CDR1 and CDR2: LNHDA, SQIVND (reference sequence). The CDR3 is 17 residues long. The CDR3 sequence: CASSETGTSGQYNEQFF. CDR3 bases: TGTGCCAGTAGTGAGACCGGGACTAGCGGGCAATACAATGAGCAGTTCTTC. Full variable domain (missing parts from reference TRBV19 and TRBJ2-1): DGGITQSPKYLFRKEGQNVTLSCEQNLNHDAMYWYRQDPGQGLRLIYYSQIVNDFQKGDIAEGYSVSREKKESFPLTVTSAQKNPTAFYLCASSETGTSGQYNEQFFGPGTRLTVL.

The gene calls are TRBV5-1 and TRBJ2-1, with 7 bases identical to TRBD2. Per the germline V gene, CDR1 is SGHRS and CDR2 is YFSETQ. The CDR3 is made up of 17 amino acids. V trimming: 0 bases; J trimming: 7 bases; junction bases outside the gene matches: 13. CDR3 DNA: TGCGCCAGCAGCTTGGTCTTCGATGCGGGAGTAAGAAATGAGCAGTTCTTC. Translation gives CASSLVFDAGVRNEQFF.

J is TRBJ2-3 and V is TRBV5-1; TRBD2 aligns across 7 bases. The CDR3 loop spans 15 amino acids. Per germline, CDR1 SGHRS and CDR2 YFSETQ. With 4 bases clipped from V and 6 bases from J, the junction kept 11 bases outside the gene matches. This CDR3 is CASSEGLLAADTQYF. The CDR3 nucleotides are TGCGCCAGCAGCGAGGGACTCCTAGCGGCCGATACGCAGTATTTT.

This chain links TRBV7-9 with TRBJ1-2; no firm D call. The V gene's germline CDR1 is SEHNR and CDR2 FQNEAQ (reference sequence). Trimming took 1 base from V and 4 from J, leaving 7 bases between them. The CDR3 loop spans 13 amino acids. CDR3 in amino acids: CASSLGASYGYTF. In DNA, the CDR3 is TGTGCCAGCAGCTTAGGGGCTTCCTATGGCTACACCTTC.

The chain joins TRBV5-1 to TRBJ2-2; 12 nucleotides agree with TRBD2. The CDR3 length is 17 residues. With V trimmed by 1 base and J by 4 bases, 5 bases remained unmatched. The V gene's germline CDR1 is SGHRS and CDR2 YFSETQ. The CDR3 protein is CASSLRAGLAGTGELFF. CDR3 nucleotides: TGCGCCAGCAGCTTGAGGGCGGGACTAGCGGGCACCGGGGAGCTGTTTTTT.